Reported below is one TCR beta chain. The antigen is unknown. Sample-barcoded 5' priming and a J-beta primer mix drove a second PCR of about 6 to 12 cycles. Via MiXCR, TCRdb re-called the 5' RACE reads, giving one row per CDR3 protein. The sample shows approximately 780,000 distinct CDR3 sequences, about 26% of them seen only once. The data are from a study of blood T cells in healthy people across ages. All donors came from Russia, were Caucasian and healthy, and spanned ages roughly 6 to 95. Staff drew around 10 milliliters of peripheral blood from each donor. General study points: The recorded TCR beta diversity per million T cells decreased in a roughly linear manner with age.

These data were also reused for a study on T cells of mothers and their children.

Sequencing used blood. The source is a boy younger than 18 in good health.

CDR3 in amino acids: CSVEGRGAFMNEQFF. CDR3 DNA sequence: TGCAGCGTTGAAGGACGGGGGGCGTTTATGAATGAGCAGTTCTTC. The chain recombines TRBV29-1 with TRBJ2-7, with TRBD2 as a possible D gene (7 bases). The DNA matches TRBJ2-1 better at its end, which makes the J call doubtful. The CDR3 runs to 15 residues. Germline CDR1 and CDR2: SQVTM and ANQGSEA.